Each of the 21 T cell receptor beta chains below was sequenced from the same sample in a study of identical twins. TCRdb re-analysed the 5' RACE reads in MiXCR, keeping a single row per CDR3 protein. The table shows 700,000 or so distinct CDR3 sequences, with 21% occurring only once. These same records also appear under a second study, on T cells expressing NK-cell markers.

The source material was PBMCs. The receptors stem from a woman aged 18 to 35 in good health.

This clonotype was seen a few times. V usage is TRBV20-1 and J usage is TRBJ2-5; 7 bases fit TRBD2. Germline CDR1 is DFQATT and CDR2 is SNEGSKA (reference sequence). The CDR3 is 14 residues long. The trim removed 1 base at V and 5 bases at J, leaving 7 bases unmatched. This CDR3 is CSARVLRGRETQYF. The DNA of the CDR3 is TGCAGTGCTAGAGTCCTGCGGGGGAGGGAGACCCAGTACTTC.

The chain joins TRBV12-3 or TRBV12-4 to TRBJ2-5, with TRBD1 matching over 10 bases. The CDR3 spans 15 residues. The ends lost 6 bases at V and 6 bases at J; junction bases unmatched: 10. CDR3 in DNA: TGTGCCAGCAGCCCCACTCGGGACAGGGGCCAGACCCAGTACTTC. It codes for CASSPTRDRGQTQYF.

The genes are TRBV7-6 and TRBJ2-1, with TRBD2 matching over 13 bases. J was trimmed by 3 bases and V by 8 bases; bases with no gene match: 19. This CDR3 is 20 amino acids long. Looked up from germline, CDR1 is SGHVS and CDR2 is FNYEAQ. CDR3 sequence: CASREFRGLAGPLFYNEQFF. CDR3 sequence (DNA): TGTGCCAGCCGAGAATTCCGGGGACTAGCGGGGCCCCTTTTCTACAATGAGCAGTTCTTC.

This chain joins TRBV20-1 and TRBJ2-3; no definite D call. With 6 bases removed from V and 4 bases from J, the gap between germline ends came to 17 bases. The CDR3 runs to 14 residues. Germline values: CDR1 DFQATT, CDR2 SNEGSKA (reference sequence). The CDR3, as DNA: TGCAGTGCGCACAAGCAGATGTTCGCAGATACGCAGTATTTT. Its translation is CSAHKQMFADTQYF.

This chain connects TRBV10-3 to TRBJ1-1; D is possibly TRBD1 (5 bases). Germline CDR1 and CDR2: ENHRY and SYGVKD. Trimming left V 0 bases short and J 2 bases short, with 16 bases between. CDR3 length: 17 residues. CDR3 sequence (DNA): TGTGCCATCAGTGAGTCGACATATAGGGGAGGAAACACTGAAGCTTTCTTT. Residues: CAISESTYRGGNTEAFF.

This clonotype was detected only a few times. V and J are TRBV6-5 and TRBJ1-4; D gene uncertain. The CDR3 is 13 residues long. Germline CDR1 and CDR2: MNHEY and SVGAGI. V lost 2 bases and J lost 4, with 5 bases in between. Written as DNA, the CDR3 is TGTGCCAGCAGTTACAACCTTAATGAAAAACTGTTTTTT. Its protein is CASSYNLNEKLFF.

This clonotype was counted between two and nine times. CDR3 amino acids: CSARLSGSLDTQYF. CDR3 DNA: TGCAGTGCTAGGCTGAGCGGGAGCTTGGATACGCAGTATTTT. The V and J genes are TRBV20-1 and TRBJ2-3; 8 positions match TRBD2. CDR1 DFQATT and CDR2 SNEGSKA come from the germline V gene (reference sequence). The CDR3 spans 14 residues. Trimming cost V 3 bases and J 6 bases; bases outside gene matches: 8.

This chain uses TRBV6-2 or TRBV6-3 with TRBJ2-1; possibly TRBD1 for D (5 bases). Trimming pared 7 bases from V and 4 bases from J, leaving 20 bases between. The germline V gene has CDR1 MNHEY and CDR2 SVGEGT. The CDR3 spans 16 residues. The CDR3 loop is CASTRKVDTLYNEQFF. The CDR3 region has the DNA TGTGCCAGCACCCGAAAAGTGGACACCCTTTACAATGAGCAGTTCTTC.

This clonotype showed up many times. The chain links TRBV2 to TRBJ2-3, with D possibly TRBD1 on 6 matching bases. CDR3 size: 13 residues. V was pared by 6 bases and J by 8 bases, with 15 bases between. In germline, CDR1 is SNHLY, CDR2 FYNNEI. CDR3 region: CASSAAGAGTQYF. For the CDR3, the DNA is TGTGCCAGCAGCGCCGCAGGGGCTGGTACGCAGTATTTT.

The rearrangement uses TRBV3-1 and TRBJ1-1, with TRBD1 matching over 7 bases. With V trimmed by 4 bases and J by 5 bases, 7 bases remained unmatched. This CDR3 spans 14 amino acids. Germline CDR1 and CDR2: LGHDT and YNNKEL (reference sequence). The CDR3 sequence is CASSLGTVRTEAFF. The CDR3 bases are TGTGCCAGCAGCCTCGGGACAGTGAGAACTGAAGCTTTCTTT.

This clonotype was seen many times. J is TRBJ1-2 and V is TRBV25-1, with D tentatively TRBD1 (5 bases). This CDR3 is 13 amino acids long. Looked up from germline, CDR1 is MGHDK and CDR2 is SYGVNS. Trimming left V 4 bases short and J 8 bases short, with 14 bases between. CDR3 nucleotide sequence: TGTGCCAGCAGTGGCTCCTGGGGGGACGGCTACACCTTC. It codes for CASSGSWGDGYTF.

The chain carries TRBV19 and TRBJ1-2; 7 bases match TRBD1. Trimming removed 8 bases from V and 6 bases from J; junction bases left unmatched: 15. Looked up from germline, CDR1 is LNHDA and CDR2 is SQIVND (reference sequence). The CDR3 is 15 residues long. The CDR3, as DNA: TGTGCCAGTCTACACCGGGACAGAATAAGGGATGGCTACACCTTC. It codes for CASLHRDRIRDGYTF.

This clonotype was seen more than once but under ten times. The chain is built from TRBV7-6 and TRBJ1-5; D possibly corresponds to TRBD1 (5 bases). The germline V and J ends were trimmed by 5 bases and 7 bases, with 18 bases remaining between them. The CDR3 covers 15 residues. Germline V gene data show CDR1 as SGHVS and CDR2 as FNYEAQ. The DNA for the CDR3 is TGTGCCAGCAGCCCCCTGGGCCAGGGAAGACAGCCCCAGCATTTT. It is translated as CASSPLGQGRQPQHF.

This clonotype was observed many times. This chain uses TRBV12-3 or TRBV12-4 with TRBJ2-5; 10 bases are shared with TRBD1. The V segment lost 6 bases and the J segment 4 bases; nucleotides outside the gene matches: 5. The CDR3 has 14 residues. The CDR3 here is CASSQTGGLETQYF. Here the CDR3 DNA reads TGTGCCAGCAGCCAGACAGGGGGCTTAGAGACCCAGTACTTC.

Only a few counts were recorded for this clonotype. J is TRBJ1-1 and V is TRBV4-2; D call uncertain. V lost 0 bases to trimming and J lost 10 bases, with 15 bases between them. Germline lookup yields CDR1 LGHNA and CDR2 YNFKEQ. This CDR3 spans 14 amino acids. CDR3 residues: CASSQDFGSPGAFF. The DNA of the CDR3 is TGTGCCAGCAGCCAAGATTTCGGGTCCCCGGGAGCTTTCTTT.

This clonotype has only one observation. J is TRBJ2-1 and V is TRBV29-1; D call uncertain. CDR1 and CDR2 from the germline V gene are SQVTM and ANQGSEA. The ends were cut back, 5 bases at V and 9 bases at J, with 8 bases in the middle. There are 10 residues in the CDR3. CDR3 nucleotide sequence: TGCAGCGTTCTCGTCGGTGAGCAGTTCTTC. Its translation: CSVLVGEQFF.

Concerning this clonotype: A read error may be the cause here, since a much bigger clone is one base away. This CDR3 is missing its conserved last phenylalanine or tryptophan, likely due to a read error. J is TRBJ2-1 and V is TRBV5-1; 7 nucleotides match TRBD2. The J segment lost 4 bases and the V segment lost 0 bases, leaving 10 bases of the junction unmatched. The CDR3 runs to 17 residues. The germline gives CDR1 SGHRS, CDR2 YFSETQ. The DNA for the CDR3 is TGCGCCAGCAGCTTGGCCCCCCCTAGCGGAATATACAATGAGCAGTTCTCC. Amino acids: CASSLAPPSGIYNEQFS.

The V call is TRBV20-1, the J call TRBJ2-1; tentative D call: TRBD2 (6 bases). This CDR3 has 8 amino acids. Germline CDR1 reads DFQATT; CDR2 reads SNEGSKA (reference sequence). Trimming shortened V by 5 bases and J by 16 bases, and 9 bases separated the two germline ends. The CDR3 nucleotides read TGCAGTGCTTTGGGGGGATTCTTC. Its protein is CSALGGFF.

The chain links TRBV3-1 to TRBJ2-5, with 7 bases that match TRBD1. The CDR3 totals 14 residues. Germline values: CDR1 LGHDT, CDR2 YNNKEL (reference sequence). V dropped 3 bases and J dropped 3; count of bases not matched to a gene: 4. Here the CDR3 reads CASSHHGQEETQYF. CDR3 coding DNA: TGTGCCAGCAGCCACCACGGACAGGAAGAGACCCAGTACTTC.

This clonotype was observed a handful of times. The CDR3 nucleotides read TGCAGTGCGGGGGCAGGGACCCCAGATACGCAGTATTTT. Translating gives CSAGAGTPDTQYF. The chain employs TRBV20-1 and TRBJ2-3; TRBD1 might be the D (6 bases). Trimming took off 6 bases at V and 4 bases at J, with 14 bases between the two ends. The germline gives CDR1 DFQATT, CDR2 SNEGSKA (reference sequence). The length of the CDR3 is 13 residues.

In this sample, this clonotype turned up a few times. This chain uses TRBV6-5 with TRBJ1-1; D gene uncertain. V lost 5 bases and J lost 6, with 16 bases in between. The germline V gene has CDR1 MNHEY and CDR2 SVGAGI. The CDR3 contains 14 residues. CDR3 protein: CASSPSWEPPEAFF. In DNA, the CDR3 is TGTGCCAGCAGTCCCTCGTGGGAGCCCCCTGAAGCTTTCTTT.